This paragraph reports one TCR beta chain. Its antigen is unknown. This specimen comes from a study of shared clonotypes between healthy human individuals. Whole-study findings and limits: The low donor count limited represented genetic and exposure-history diversity.

Authors' methods: ImmunoSEQ junction-only sequences lacked quality scores, so their filtering differed. Here immunoSEQ multiplex PCR was the method, and the copy in TCRdb shows in-frame clones only, minus some. V and J calls and clone size follow that table, whereas D and trimming were derived from the DNA. The repertoire consists of approximately 620,000 clones, with about 96% occurring once and the leading ten covering roughly 0.05%. The CDR3 is made up of 16 amino acids. Germline values: CDR1 SGHTS, CDR2 YDEGEE. The ends were cut back, 4 bases at V and 3 bases at J, with 16 bases in the middle. The sequenced sample consisted of naive CD4+ T cells sorted from blood. The subset was: CD45RA+ positively selected. The genes are TRBV5-8 and TRBJ2-2, with TRBD1 as a possible D gene (6 bases). This clonotype was sampled from a woman in her 30s in good health. CDR3 sequence reads: CASSPGTGIHTGELFF. For the CDR3, the DNA is TGTGCCAGCAGCCCGGGAACAGGGATTCACACCGGGGAGCTGTTTTTT. Combining the CDR3 with reference TRBV5-8 and TRBJ2-2 gives the whole variable domain EAGVTQSPTHLIKTRGQQATLRCSPISGHTSVYWYQQALGLGLQFLLWYDEGEERNRGNFPPRFSGRQFPNYSSELNVNALELEDSALYLCASSPGTGIHTGELFFGEGSRLTVL.